This TCR beta chain stems from a study of graft-versus-host responses after intestinal transplantation. Comments on this clone: No antigen is known for it.

Some clones are missing from TCRdb's copy, which holds only in-frame ones; the method was immunoSEQ multiplex PCR. The sample includes tens of thousands of clones, around 90% seen only once; the top ten take under 0.55%. General study results and limits: Individuals who had graft-donor T cell macrochimerism had allografts that showed high graft-versus-host to host-versus-graft clonal ratios.

The clonotype was recovered from a human donor who received an intestinal transplant. The sequencing here drew on unstimulated CD8+ T cells sorted from spleen or lymph node cells, taken before intestinal transplant.

The CDR3 DNA is TGTGCCAGCAGCTTAGAGACAGGGGGTGGCTATGGCTACACCTTC. Translation gives CASSLETGGGYGYTF. J is TRBJ1-2 and V is TRBV7-6, with 9 bases matching TRBD1. V was pared by 1 base and J by 4 bases, with 4 bases of the junction left unmatched. Per the germline V gene, CDR1 is SGHVS and CDR2 is FNYEAQ. CDR3 length equals 15 residues.